These 20 T cell receptor beta chains share one sample of origin, sequenced in a study of T cell responses to AZD1222 COVID-19 vaccine. The method was immunoSEQ multiplex PCR; TCRdb's version includes in-frame clones alone and lacks a portion of them. The sample includes around 130,000 clones, 80% to 95% of them seen just once. Here the sequenced sample was peripheral blood, taken 28 days after the second AZD1222 dose. These receptors were taken from an adult who received the AZD1222 COVID-19 vaccine.

The V gene is TRBV18, the J gene TRBJ2-2; D is possibly TRBD1 (6 bases). Trimming cost V 1 base and J 1 base, with 7 bases left between them. CDR3 length: 15 residues. Germline CDR1 is KGHSH and CDR2 is LQKENI. This chain's CDR3 is CASSPRGLNTGELFF. The CDR3 DNA sequence: TGTGCCAGCTCACCACGGGGGCTGAACACCGGGGAGCTGTTTTTT. Using reference TRBV18 and TRBJ2-2 for the parts outside the CDR3, the full variable domain is NAGVMQNPRHLVRRRGQEARLRCSPMKGHSHVYWYRQLPEEGLKFMVYLQKENIIDESGMPKERFSAEFPKEGPSILRIQQVVRGDSAAYFCASSPRGLNTGELFFGEGSRLTVL.

The V and J genes are TRBV10-3 and TRBJ2-2; 11 bases are a match to TRBD2. Germline V gene sequence: CDR1 ENHRY, CDR2 SYGVKD. J gave up 7 bases and V 3 bases, and 4 bases lay outside the gene matches. CDR3 length equals 15 residues. Here the CDR3 reads CAISEKTSGDGELFF. Written as DNA, the CDR3 is TGTGCCATCAGTGAAAAGACTAGCGGGGACGGGGAGCTGTTTTTT.

V gene TRBV27 combines with J gene TRBJ2-7; perhaps TRBD1 as D (6 bases). V dropped 8 bases and J dropped 0 bases, with 17 bases sitting between them. The CDR3 runs to 15 residues. Germline loops: CDR1 MNHEY, CDR2 SMNVEV (reference sequence). Here the CDR3 reads CASGARTASSYEQYF. The CDR3 DNA reads as TGTGCCAGCGGGGCTAGGACAGCGAGCTCCTACGAGCAGTACTTC.

This chain uses TRBV29-1 with TRBJ2-3, with D possibly called TRBD1 or TRBD2 (6 bases each). Trimming pared 8 bases from V and 4 bases from J, leaving 13 bases between. This CDR3 has 12 amino acids. Germline CDR1 SQVTM, CDR2 ANQGSEA. The CDR3 DNA sequence: TGCAGCCACGCGGAGGGGGCAGATACGCAGTATTTT. Its protein is CSHAEGADTQYF.

The chain combines TRBV6-6 with TRBJ1-2, with TRBD1 matching 8 bases. CDR3 size: 14 residues. Germline loops: CDR1 MNHNY, CDR2 SVGAGI (reference sequence). The V and J ends lost 5 bases and 4 bases, in that order; junction bases with no gene match: 6. The chain's CDR3 is CASSGGTGGYGYTF. CDR3 sequence (DNA): TGTGCCAGCAGTGGGGGAACAGGGGGCTATGGCTACACCTTC.

The rearrangement links TRBV10-3 to TRBJ1-1; 7 bases agree with TRBD1. Germline V gene data show CDR1 as ENHRY and CDR2 as SYGVKD. The CDR3 spans 13 residues. Losses at the gene ends were 6 bases for V and 1 base for J; bases not matched to a gene: 2. The CDR3 nucleotides are TGTGCCATCAGGGACAGGCCGAACACTGAAGCTTTCTTT. It is translated as CAIRDRPNTEAFF.

V usage is TRBV11-2 and J usage is TRBJ2-5, with a tentative D call TRBD2 (5 bases). CDR1 and CDR2 (germline): SGHAT, FQNNGV. CDR3 size: 15 residues. Trimming removed 8 bases from V and 5 bases from J, with 21 bases in between. The CDR3, as DNA: TGTGCCAGCTCCCATACTAGTGACCCGGGGGAGACCCAGTACTTC. Translating gives CASSHTSDPGETQYF.

This clone was found a few times. The chain links TRBV6-1 to TRBJ1-2; D may be TRBD1 (5 bases). The CDR3 runs to 17 residues. The V gene lost 3 bases and the J gene lost 0 bases, with 17 bases spanning the gap. The germline CDR1 and CDR2 sequences are MNHNS and SASEGT. This CDR3 reads CASSDRPGGLANYGYTF. For the CDR3, the DNA is TGTGCCAGCAGTGACAGACCTGGGGGGTTAGCTAACTATGGCTACACCTTC.

The rearrangement joins TRBV11-1 to TRBJ1-1; 7 nucleotides line up with TRBD1. Germline loops: CDR1 SGHAT, CDR2 FQDESV (reference sequence). The V and J ends lost 4 bases and 3 bases, in that order; junction bases with no gene match: 8. The CDR3 length is 15 residues. The CDR3: CASSSRQGGDTEAFF. The CDR3 nucleotides read TGTGCCAGCAGCTCCCGACAGGGCGGGGACACTGAAGCTTTCTTT.

CDR3 DNA: TGTGCCAGCAGCTTAGGCCCCCCTAGCGGGATTCGAACCGGGGAGCTGTTTTTT. It specifies CASSLGPPSGIRTGELFF. The chain uses TRBV7-2 and TRBJ2-2; 9 positions match TRBD2. This CDR3 has 18 residues. Losses at the gene ends were 1 base for V and 5 bases for J; bases not matched to a gene: 11. CDR1 is SGHTA, CDR2 FQGNSA, per germline.

The J gene is TRBJ2-7, the V gene TRBV7-9, with 10 bases identical to TRBD1. The CDR3 length is 17 residues. V shed 5 bases, J shed 0 bases, and the junction held 10 bases outside the gene matches. Germline CDR1 SEHNR, CDR2 FQNEAQ (reference sequence). The CDR3 DNA reads as TGTGCCAGCAGCGTCTCCTGGGACAGGGGCTCCTCCTACGAGCAGTACTTC. Its protein is CASSVSWDRGSSYEQYF.

A few counts support this clone. V and J are TRBV6-4 and TRBJ1-6, with 10 nucleotides matching TRBD1. CDR3 size: 15 residues. With 4 bases clipped from V and 7 bases from J, the junction kept 4 bases outside the gene matches. Per germline, CDR1 MRHNA and CDR2 SNTAGT. The CDR3 nucleotides are TGTGCCAGCAGTGCCGAGACAGGGGGCAATTCACCCCTCCACTTT. Residues: CASSAETGGNSPLHF.

The chain is built from TRBV15 and TRBJ2-1; TRBD1 agrees at 7 bases. The CDR3 is 17 residues long. Germline values: CDR1 LNHNV, CDR2 YYDKDF (reference sequence). The J segment lost 5 bases and the V segment lost 1 base, leaving 11 bases of the junction unmatched. CDR3: CATSRVAKGGPHNEQFF. In DNA form, the CDR3 reads TGTGCCACCAGCAGAGTTGCAAAAGGGGGCCCCCACAATGAGCAGTTCTTC. The complete variable domain, with remaining parts taken from reference TRBV15 and TRBJ2-1, reads DAMVIQNPRYQVTQFGKPVTLSCSQTLNHNVMYWYQQKSSQAPKLLFHYYDKDFNNEADTPDNFQSRRPNTSFCFLDIRSPGLGDTAMYLCATSRVAKGGPHNEQFFGPGTRLTVL.

This chain joins TRBV12-5 and TRBJ1-2, with 8 bases that match TRBD1. V shed 0 bases and J 0 bases; nucleotides not matched to a gene: 9. The CDR3 extends over 18 amino acids. Germline CDR1 is LGHNT and CDR2 is FRNRAP. The CDR3 DNA follows: TGTGCTAGTGGTTTGGTGAGGGGACAGGCCAGATCTAACTATGGCTACACCTTC. Its protein is CASGLVRGQARSNYGYTF.

The CDR3 DNA is TGTGCCAGTAGTGAGGCCCCCCGCGCTGAAGCTTTCTTT. Translation gives CASSEAPRAEAFF. The chain joins TRBV19 to TRBJ1-1; no clear D. The ends were cut back, 5 bases at V and 6 bases at J, with 13 bases in the middle. The CDR3 consists of 13 residues. Germline V gene sequence: CDR1 LNHDA, CDR2 SQIVND (reference sequence).

The chain has TRBV4-2 and TRBJ1-6; D is unresolved. Germline CDR1 LGHNA, CDR2 YNFKEQ. Trimming took off 0 bases at V and 8 bases at J, with 17 bases between the two ends. This CDR3 is 17 amino acids long. CDR3 loop: CASSQDPRTGFYSPLHF. Written as DNA, the CDR3 is TGTGCCAGCAGCCAAGATCCGAGGACGGGTTTTTATTCACCCCTCCACTTT.

The V call is TRBV30, the J call TRBJ1-5, with D perhaps TRBD1 (6 bases). The CDR3 contains 13 residues. The V end lost 3 bases, the J end lost 6 bases, and 12 bases lay between the germline ends. Germline lookup yields CDR1 GTSNPN and CDR2 SVGIG (reference sequence). The CDR3 DNA follows: TGTGCCTGGAGCAAACAGGGTTTTCAGCCCCAGCATTTT. This gives the protein CAWSKQGFQPQHF.

CDR3 residues: CASSLIQGYGYTF. The CDR3 DNA reads TGTGCCAGCAGCCTAATTCAGGGTTATGGCTACACCTTC. The genes are TRBV7-2 and TRBJ1-2; the D gene is possibly TRBD1 (5 bases). The germline V gene has CDR1 SGHTA and CDR2 FQGNSA. V lost 5 bases and J lost 5, with 12 bases in between. This CDR3 has 13 residues.

The V gene is TRBV3-1 (or the pseudogene TRBV3-2), the J gene TRBJ2-1; D is uncertain. This CDR3 comprises 15 residues. Germline lookup yields CDR1 LGHDT and CDR2 YNNKEL (reference sequence). Trimming took off 5 bases at V and 2 bases at J, with 13 bases between the two ends. The CDR3 loop reads CASSSQWGPYNEQFF. The CDR3 bases are TGTGCCAGCAGCTCACAGTGGGGTCCCTACAATGAGCAGTTCTTC.

This clone was found once. The V gene is TRBV9, the J gene TRBJ2-3, with 10 bases lining up with TRBD2. Germline V CDR1 and CDR2: SGDLS, YYNGEE. V dropped 3 bases and J dropped 4; count of bases not matched to a gene: 5. This CDR3 has 15 residues. The CDR3: CASSAGTSVPDTQYF. The CDR3 coding sequence is TGTGCCAGCAGCGCCGGGACTAGCGTCCCAGATACGCAGTATTTT.